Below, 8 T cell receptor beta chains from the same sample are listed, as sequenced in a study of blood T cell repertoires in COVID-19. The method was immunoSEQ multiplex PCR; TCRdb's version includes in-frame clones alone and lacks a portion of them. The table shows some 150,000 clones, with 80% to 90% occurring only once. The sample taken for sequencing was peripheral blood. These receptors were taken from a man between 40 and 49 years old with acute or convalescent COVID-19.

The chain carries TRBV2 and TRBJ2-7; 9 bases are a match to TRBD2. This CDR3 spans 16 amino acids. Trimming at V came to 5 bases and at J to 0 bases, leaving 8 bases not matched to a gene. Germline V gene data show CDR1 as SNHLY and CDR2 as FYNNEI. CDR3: CASSSRVAGASYEQYF. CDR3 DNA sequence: TGTGCCAGCAGTTCTCGGGTAGCGGGGGCCTCCTACGAGCAGTACTTC.

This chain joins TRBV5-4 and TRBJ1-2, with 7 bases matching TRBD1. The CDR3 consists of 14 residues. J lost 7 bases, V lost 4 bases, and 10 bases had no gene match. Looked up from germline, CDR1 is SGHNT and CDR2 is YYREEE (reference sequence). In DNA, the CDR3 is TGTGCCAGCAGCAACTGGGACAGTCTGGGTGGCTACACCTTC. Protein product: CASSNWDSLGGYTF.

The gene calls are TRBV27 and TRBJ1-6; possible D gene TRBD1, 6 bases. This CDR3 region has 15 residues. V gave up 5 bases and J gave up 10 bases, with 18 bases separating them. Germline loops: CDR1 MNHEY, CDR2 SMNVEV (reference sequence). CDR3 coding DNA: TGTGCCAGCAGTGACGATCAGTCTGGGGGCTCACCCCTCCACTTT. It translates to CASSDDQSGGSPLHF.

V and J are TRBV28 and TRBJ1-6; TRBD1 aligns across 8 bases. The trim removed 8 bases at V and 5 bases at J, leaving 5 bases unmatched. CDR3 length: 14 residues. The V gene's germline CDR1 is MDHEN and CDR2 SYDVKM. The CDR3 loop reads CASGQGPNNSPLHF. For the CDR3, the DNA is TGTGCCAGCGGACAGGGACCGAATAATTCACCCCTCCACTTT.

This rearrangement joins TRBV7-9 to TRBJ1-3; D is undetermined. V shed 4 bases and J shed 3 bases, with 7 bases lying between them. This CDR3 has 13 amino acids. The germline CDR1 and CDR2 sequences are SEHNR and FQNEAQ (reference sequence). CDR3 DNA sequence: TGTGCCAGCAGCTCCGACTATGGAAACACCATATATTTT. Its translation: CASSSDYGNTIYF.

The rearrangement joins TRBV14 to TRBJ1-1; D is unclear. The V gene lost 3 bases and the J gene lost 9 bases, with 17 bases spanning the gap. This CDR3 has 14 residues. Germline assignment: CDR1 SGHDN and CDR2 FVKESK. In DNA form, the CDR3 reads TGTGCCAGCAGCCACACGGGAGGTTTGGTGAAAGCTTTCTTT. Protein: CASSHTGGLVKAFF.

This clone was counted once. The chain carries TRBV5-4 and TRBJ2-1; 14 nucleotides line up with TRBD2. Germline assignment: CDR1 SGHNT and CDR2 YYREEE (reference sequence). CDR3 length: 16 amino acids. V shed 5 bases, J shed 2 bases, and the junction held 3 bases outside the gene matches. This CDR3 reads CASSPTSGGAYNEQFF. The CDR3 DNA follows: TGTGCCAGCAGTCCGACTAGCGGGGGGGCCTACAATGAGCAGTTCTTC.

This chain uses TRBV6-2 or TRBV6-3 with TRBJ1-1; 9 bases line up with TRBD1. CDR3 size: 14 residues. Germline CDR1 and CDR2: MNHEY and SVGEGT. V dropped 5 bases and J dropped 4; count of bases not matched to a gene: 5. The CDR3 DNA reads TGTGCCAGCAGTCCCAACAGGGGGCTCACTGAAGCTTTCTTT. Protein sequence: CASSPNRGLTEAFF.